The 29 T cell receptor beta chains in this list originate from one sample, sequenced in a study of blood T cell repertoires in COVID-19. Method: immunoSEQ multiplex PCR; TCRdb's copy keeps in-frame clones and lacks some. The table shows approximately 160,000 clones, with over 75% occurring only once. The sequenced material came from peripheral blood. The receptors were sampled from a man aged 55-75 years with active or convalescent COVID-19.

The V gene is TRBV15, the J gene TRBJ2-7, with 8 bases aligning to TRBD2. Germline-derived CDR1 and CDR2 are LNHNV and YYDKDF (reference sequence). The J segment lost 3 bases and the V segment lost 5 bases, leaving 21 bases of the junction unmatched. The CDR3 has 19 amino acids. CDR3 in amino acids: CATSSNLFTGRANDYEQYF. The CDR3 bases are TGTGCCACCAGCTCCAACCTCTTTACCGGGAGGGCCAACGACTACGAGCAGTACTTC.

This clone has only a few counts. The rearrangement uses TRBV12-5 and TRBJ2-1; tentatively, D is TRBD1 (5 bases). Germline V gives CDR1 LGHNT, CDR2 FRNRAP. The CDR3 has 13 residues. V was clipped by 2 bases and J by 10 bases, with 12 bases between them. The CDR3 here is CASGLRGQSEQFF. As DNA, the CDR3 is TGTGCTAGTGGTTTGAGGGGCCAGTCAGAGCAGTTCTTC.

This clone was detected once. This same CDR3 is encoded by further DNA sequences in the sample. The chain joins TRBV18 to TRBJ1-1; perhaps TRBD1 as D (6 bases). Germline V lookup: CDR1 KGHSH, CDR2 LQKENI. The CDR3 runs to 14 residues. V was trimmed by 3 bases and J by 1 base, leaving 9 bases between them. The CDR3 nucleotides read TGTGCCAGCTCACCTGGACAGCAGAACACTGAAGCTTTCTTT. It encodes CASSPGQQNTEAFF.

The chain has TRBV5-1 and TRBJ2-5, with D maybe TRBD1 (6 bases). Germline-derived CDR1 and CDR2 are SGHRS and YFSETQ. Trimming pared 4 bases from V and 1 base from J, leaving 14 bases between. CDR3 size: 15 residues. CDR3 bases: TGCGCCAGCAGCCCTGACCGGGACACCCAAGAGACCCAGTACTTC. Protein: CASSPDRDTQETQYF.

The chain recombines TRBV7-9 with TRBJ1-5; 8 bases line up with TRBD1. Germline V gene sequence: CDR1 SEHNR, CDR2 FQNEAQ (reference sequence). The CDR3 runs 18 residues. The trim removed 0 bases at V and 3 bases at J, leaving 10 bases unmatched. The CDR3 nucleotides read TGTGCCAGCAGCTTAGCGTGGGGGGCAGGGGGCAACAATCAGCCCCAGCATTTT. It translates to CASSLAWGAGGNNQPQHF.

This chain links TRBV7-8 with TRBJ2-5, with 9 bases matching TRBD2. The V gene's germline CDR1 is SGHVS and CDR2 FQNEAQ. CDR3 size: 14 residues. With 2 bases clipped from V and 7 bases from J, the junction kept 5 bases outside the gene matches. CDR3: CASSLNPAGGTQYF. The CDR3 nucleotides read TGTGCCAGCAGCTTAAACCCAGCGGGGGGGACCCAGTACTTC.

The chain joins TRBV20-1 to TRBJ2-2; weak D call: TRBD2 (5 bases). The V gene lost 3 bases and the J gene lost 4 bases, with 15 bases spanning the gap. Germline CDR1 reads DFQATT; CDR2 reads SNEGSKA (reference sequence). The CDR3 has 15 residues. CDR3 sequence: CSASPTSGVTGELFF. In nucleotides, the CDR3 is TGCAGTGCTAGTCCCACTAGTGGGGTCACCGGGGAGCTGTTTTTT.

Here the CDR3 reads CASSREYDTGELFF. The DNA of the CDR3 is TGTGCCAGCAGTCGGGAGTACGACACCGGGGAGCTGTTTTTT. V is TRBV6-1 and J is TRBJ2-2, with D tentatively TRBD2 (6 bases). Germline CDR1 MNHNS, CDR2 SASEGT. The CDR3 extends over 14 amino acids. V was clipped by 5 bases and J by 3 bases, with 10 bases between them.

The rearrangement uses TRBV5-1 and TRBJ2-5, with 10 positions matching TRBD2. With V trimmed by 0 bases and J by 7 bases, 12 bases remained unmatched. CDR1 and CDR2 from the germline V gene are SGHRS and YFSETQ. This CDR3 is built from 17 residues. Here the CDR3 reads CASSLEISGGTTVTQYF. The CDR3 DNA reads as TGCGCCAGCAGCTTGGAGATTAGCGGGGGGACGACGGTGACCCAGTACTTC.

The count of this clone is one. CDR3 amino acids: CASSHASGGGRVNNEQFF. The CDR3 nucleotides read TGTGCCAGCAGCCACGCATCGGGAGGCGGGAGGGTAAACAATGAGCAGTTCTTC. The chain couples TRBV4-2 to TRBJ2-1; 9 bases are shared with TRBD2. CDR3 length: 18 residues. The V segment lost 3 bases and the J segment 5 bases; nucleotides outside the gene matches: 14. Per germline, CDR1 LGHNA and CDR2 YNFKEQ.

The rearrangement links TRBV11-2 to TRBJ1-1; D perhaps matches TRBD1 (5 bases). The CDR3 runs 16 residues. Germline V gene lookup returns CDR1 SGHAT and CDR2 FQNNGV. V lost 6 bases and J lost 3, with 20 bases in between. CDR3 residues: CASSPAGGKGYTEAFF. Here the CDR3 DNA reads TGTGCCAGCAGTCCTGCGGGGGGGAAGGGGTACACTGAAGCTTTCTTT.

In DNA, the CDR3 is TGTGCCAGCAGTTACAAAGGGGACAGGCCCTACAATGAGCAGTTCTTC. Its protein product is CASSYKGDRPYNEQFF. The chain uses TRBV6-2 or TRBV6-3 and TRBJ2-1, with TRBD1 matching over 8 bases. This CDR3 spans 16 amino acids. The V and J ends lost 2 bases and 2 bases, in that order; junction bases with no gene match: 5. CDR1 is MNHEY, CDR2 SVGEGT, per germline.

The gene calls are TRBV5-4 and TRBJ2-2; no reliable D call. The CDR3 loop spans 17 amino acids. V dropped 1 base and J dropped 0 bases, with 13 bases sitting between them. Germline V gene sequence: CDR1 SGHNT, CDR2 YYREEE (reference sequence). In DNA form, the CDR3 reads TGTGCCAGCAGCTTGCGCGGCGGAAACGCGAACACCGGGGAGCTGTTTTTT. Amino acid sequence: CASSLRGGNANTGELFF.

V is TRBV15 and J is TRBJ2-3; possibly TRBD2 for D (7 bases). The CDR3 contains 17 residues. CDR1 is LNHNV and CDR2 is YYDKDF in the germline V gene (reference sequence). The V end lost 2 bases, the J end lost 2 bases, and 17 bases lay between the germline ends. The CDR3 here is CATSRSTRGAFTDTQYF. The CDR3 DNA reads TGTGCCACCAGCAGATCCACCCGGGGGGCCTTCACAGATACGCAGTATTTT.

The chain is built from TRBV5-1 and TRBJ1-2; perhaps TRBD1 as D (6 bases). CDR1 is SGHRS, CDR2 YFSETQ, per germline. Deletions cut 4 bases from V and 4 bases from J, with 14 bases between. The CDR3 length is 14 residues. CDR3 sequence reads: CASSQEDSAYGYTF. The CDR3 DNA follows: TGCGCCAGCAGCCAGGAGGACAGTGCCTATGGCTACACCTTC. Looking up the rest from reference TRBV5-1 and TRBJ1-2 gives the full variable domain: KAGVTQTPRYLIKTRGQQVTLSCSPISGHRSVSWYQQTPGQGLQFLFEYFSETQRNKGNFPGRFSGRQFSNSRSEMNVSTLELGDSALYLCASSQEDSAYGYTFGSGTRLTVV.

This clone was seen only a few times. This chain links TRBV19 with TRBJ1-1, with no clear D. Germline V CDR1 and CDR2: LNHDA, SQIVND (reference sequence). V was clipped by 6 bases and J by 3 bases, with 23 bases between them. The CDR3 consists of 17 residues. The CDR3 reads CASRSFIREGLDTEAFF. CDR3 sequence (DNA): TGTGCCAGTAGGTCTTTTATCCGGGAAGGATTGGACACTGAAGCTTTCTTT.

Only a few counts were recorded for this clone. CDR3 loop: CASSGRGPYEQYF. In nucleotides, the CDR3 is TGTGCCAGCAGCGGGAGGGGCCCCTACGAGCAGTACTTC. The V gene is TRBV21-1, the J gene TRBJ2-7; TRBD2 reflects the table's D call only, with no check against the DNA. TRBV21-1 is flagged as a pseudogene. CDR3 length: 13 residues.

The chain is built from TRBV29-1 and TRBJ2-5, with 7 bases fitting TRBD1. Germline CDR1 is SQVTM and CDR2 is ANQGSEA. After removal of 7 bases from V and 5 bases from J, the junction contained 10 bases not matched to a gene. The CDR3 contains 13 residues. The CDR3 is CSGQGSSGETQYF. The CDR3 nucleotides are TGCAGCGGACAGGGATCCTCGGGGGAGACCCAGTACTTC.

This clone was counted only a few times. The chain is built from TRBV7-9 and TRBJ2-3; D is perhaps TRBD1 (5 bases). The CDR3 covers 13 residues. The V gene's germline CDR1 is SEHNR and CDR2 FQNEAQ (reference sequence). Trimming removed 0 bases at V and 6 bases at J, with 7 bases between. Here the CDR3 DNA reads TGTGCCAGCAGCTTAGCTCAGGGCGATACGCAGTATTTT. Protein product: CASSLAQGDTQYF. The full variable domain, in which reference TRBV7-9 and TRBJ2-3 provide the parts outside the CDR3, is DTGVSQNPRHKITKRGQNVTFRCDPISEHNRLYWYRQTLGQGPEFLTYFQNEAQLEKSRLLSDRFSAERPKGSFSTLEIQRTEQGDSAMYLCASSLAQGDTQYFGPGTRLTVL.

This chain uses TRBV10-1 with TRBJ2-7; 7 nucleotides match TRBD1. Per the germline V gene, CDR1 is WNHNN and CDR2 is SYGVQD (reference sequence). Unmatched junction bases numbered 17, after V lost 6 bases and J lost 0 bases. The CDR3 has 18 residues. The CDR3 sequence: CASSPVPQGELSSYEQYF. CDR3 DNA sequence: TGCGCCAGCAGCCCCGTCCCCCAGGGGGAATTAAGCTCCTACGAGCAGTACTTC.

The J gene is TRBJ1-2, the V gene TRBV29-1; perhaps TRBD1 as D (5 bases). This CDR3 comprises 14 residues. V lost 0 bases and J lost 4, with 12 bases in between. Germline V gene data show CDR1 as SQVTM and CDR2 as ANQGSEA. The CDR3 nucleotides are TGCAGCGTTGAAGAGGTCACAGACAGCTATGGCTACACCTTC. Its translation: CSVEEVTDSYGYTF.

The chain combines TRBV19 with TRBJ1-1, with a tentative D call TRBD1 (5 bases). V gave up 9 bases and J gave up 6 bases, with 11 bases separating them. The CDR3 sequence is 11 residues long. Germline V gene data show CDR1 as LNHDA and CDR2 as SQIVND (reference sequence). Here the CDR3 reads CASGQGAEAFF. CDR3 DNA sequence: TGTGCCAGCGGACAAGGGGCTGAAGCTTTCTTT.

This chain joins TRBV4-2 and TRBJ2-1; 8 bases agree with TRBD2. J gave up 9 bases and V 3 bases, and 16 bases lay outside the gene matches. Germline loops: CDR1 LGHNA, CDR2 YNFKEQ. The CDR3 extends over 17 amino acids. For the CDR3, the DNA is TGTGCCAGCAGCCAGGTCAATAGCGGGAAAGGAGCCGGTGAGCAGTTCTTC. As protein: CASSQVNSGKGAGEQFF.

The chain couples TRBV11-2 to TRBJ2-7; no clear D. CDR1 and CDR2 (germline): SGHAT, FQNNGV. V lost 5 bases and J lost 1, with 15 bases in between. This CDR3 comprises 15 residues. The CDR3 loop reads CASSPRLSKSYEQYF. The CDR3 DNA reads as TGTGCCAGCAGCCCTAGACTGTCTAAATCCTACGAGCAGTACTTC.

The chain links TRBV5-4 to TRBJ2-7; 9 bases agree with TRBD2. V trimming: 4 bases; J trimming: 4 bases; junction bases outside the gene matches: 12. The CDR3 is 16 amino acids. Germline V lookup: CDR1 SGHNT, CDR2 YYREEE (reference sequence). The CDR3 region has the DNA TGTGCCAGCAGCCCAGGGACGGTTAGCGGGAGTTACGAGCAGTACTTC. Protein sequence: CASSPGTVSGSYEQYF.

The rearrangement joins TRBV29-1 to TRBJ2-7; D is undetermined. The CDR3 totals 12 residues. CDR1 SQVTM and CDR2 ANQGSEA come from the germline V gene. Trimming took off 4 bases at V and 4 bases at J, with 11 bases between the two ends. CDR3 sequence: CSVANYPYEQYF. Written as DNA, the CDR3 is TGCAGCGTTGCTAACTACCCGTACGAGCAGTACTTC.

This chain joins TRBV6-6 and TRBJ2-2; D possibly corresponds to TRBD2 (5 bases). In germline, CDR1 is MNHNY, CDR2 SVGAGI (reference sequence). V lost 6 bases, J lost 3 bases, and 11 bases lay in between. The CDR3 covers 14 residues. DNA for the CDR3: TGTGCCAGCAGCCCCGGACTTTACACCGGGGAGCTGTTTTTT. Translation: CASSPGLYTGELFF.

This clone was detected a few times. This chain connects TRBV2 to TRBJ1-4; possibly TRBD1 for D (5 bases). The CDR3 is 13 amino acids. The V and J ends lost 7 bases and 8 bases respectively, with 14 bases between them. The germline V gene has CDR1 SNHLY and CDR2 FYNNEI. This chain's CDR3 is CASNRGVSEKLFF. The CDR3 DNA reads as TGTGCCAGCAACCGGGGGGTGAGCGAAAAACTGTTTTTT.

The J gene is TRBJ2-4, the V gene TRBV29-1, with D maybe TRBD2 (6 bases). V lost 4 bases to trimming and J lost 8 bases, with 18 bases between them. The CDR3 spans 14 residues. Germline V gene sequence: CDR1 SQVTM, CDR2 ANQGSEA. The DNA of the CDR3 is TGCAGCGTTGTGGAGGGTGAGACAATATACATTCAGTACTTC. Protein product: CSVVEGETIYIQYF.